This T cell receptor (beta chain) was identified in a study of T cells in Graves' hyperthyroidism and ophthalmopathy (dated by TCRdb to the late 2010s). Some background on the complete study: Peripheral blood samples were taken at the time of initial diagnosis, prior to any treatment. The roughly 91 discovery patients were randomly divided into training and test sets at a 7:3 ratio. Thyroid tissue and blood T-cell repertoires from over 5 Graves' hyperthyroidism patients were also compared in the study. Once sampling was done, hyperthyroidism patients were given methimazole at a starting dose of 30 mg daily, whereas ophthalmopathy patients were given high-dose intravenous methylprednisolone. To identify distinguishing TCR V-J signatures, a discovery cohort of around 100 patients was used, comprising some 45 with Graves' ophthalmopathy and about 59 with stable Graves' hyperthyroidism. TCR Vbeta CDR3 sequencing of 130 to 150 peripheral blood samples (under 45 ophthalmopathy, over 70 hyperthyroidism and roughly 17 progressor patients) is reported in the paper. Prospective prediction of ophthalmopathy was tested in an independent validation cohort consisting of roughly 20 hyperthyroidism patients and 17 patients who later progressed to ophthalmopathy.

Amplification of TCR beta CDR3 regions was carried out from RNA transcripts. The TCR CDR3 was subjected to a first round of RT-PCR using the HTBI primer set and the Qiagen OneStep RT-PCR kit. The libraries were constructed in a second round of multiplex PCR and then size-selected and purified. Sequencing of the libraries was done on an Illumina HiSeq2000 using paired-end 100 bp reads. Per the authors' processing: SOAPnuke was used to process the raw data, removing reads that contained adapters or uncalled bases, had a mean Phred below 15, or lacked an exact match to the constant primer or identifier. COPE v1.2.5 was used to merge the high-quality paired reads, and each unique nucleotide sequence was defined as a clonotype. MiTCR v1.1 was used to align clonotypes to the IMGT TRBV, TRBD and TRBJ reference segments. The analysis was restricted to V-J combinations with a frequency above 0.0001, which together covered just over 99% of the repertoires. The TCS score was defined as F50 (clonal expansion) divided by E x V (chaos), with BLOSUM62-based TCRdist calculated between CDR3 peptides within each V-J. Welch's t-statistics and random forest reduced fewer than 550 V-J features to 10 to 15, which were used in a naive Bayes classifier (R e1071). The raw public reads went through TCRdb reprocessing: fastp at Q25, MiXCR clone calling, in-frame beta chains kept. Duplicate CDR3 protein sequences are folded into a single record with the most common DNA and genes. In this record, the V and J calls reflect TCRdb's handling and not the investigators' own analysis. The sample records 300,000 to 450,000 distinct CDR3 sequences, around 25% of which are singletons. The ten largest clones add up to around 67% of the sample.

This clonotype was detected only once. Its target antigen remains unknown. Qualities for individual bases were not recorded, and no much larger clone is one base off. One read yields weak evidence. The CDR3 sequence holds 14 residues, the cysteine and phenylalanine included. Only CDR3 DNA is held: 42 bases, read in frame from base 1. The junction carries 12 bases between V and J, which are trimmed by 7 bases and 1 base respectively. CDR1 and CDR2 (ENHRY, SYGVKD) derive from the germline V gene. Broad study findings and their caveats: In cross-validation, a model built on a 13 V-J signature told ophthalmopathy apart from stable hyperthyroidism with over 85% sensitivity and roughly 81% specificity, and in testing the same model reached 80%/75%. Sample size was not statistically predetermined, and blinding of investigators to group allocation was not performed. Blood samples also contained most of the expanded thyroid clonotypes (frequency above 0.001), which suggests that blood repertoires may reflect thyroid immune responses. In validation, the model predicted progression to ophthalmopathy a median of 6.5 months before onset, with about 70% sensitivity and 72.22% specificity.

Graves' hyperthyroidism was defined as stable when no progression to ophthalmopathy occurred over 18 months of follow-up. Hyperthyroidism patients were newly diagnosed, had a disease duration of under 2 months, and were aged 18 to 65 years. Any patient with an uncontrolled infection, another autoimmune disease, pregnancy or lactation was excluded. Clinical symptoms, serum thyroxine and TRAb, thyroid ultrasound, and orbital computed tomography formed the basis for the diagnoses. Ficoll-Paque density gradient centrifugation was used to isolate PBMCs from around 10 ml of fresh peripheral blood. Total RNA was extracted using Trizol reagent, and RNA quality was assessed on an Agilent 2100 Bioanalyzer.

The V and J segments used are TRBV10-3 and TRBJ2-3, with TRBD2 perhaps the D gene, on 6 matching bases. The sample comprised blood. This clonotype originated in a man aged 50 to 60 with Graves' hyperthyroidism. The DNA sequence is TGTGCCATCAATGGCTTAGCGGGCACAGATACGCAGTATTTT. This translates into CAINGLAGTDTQYF.